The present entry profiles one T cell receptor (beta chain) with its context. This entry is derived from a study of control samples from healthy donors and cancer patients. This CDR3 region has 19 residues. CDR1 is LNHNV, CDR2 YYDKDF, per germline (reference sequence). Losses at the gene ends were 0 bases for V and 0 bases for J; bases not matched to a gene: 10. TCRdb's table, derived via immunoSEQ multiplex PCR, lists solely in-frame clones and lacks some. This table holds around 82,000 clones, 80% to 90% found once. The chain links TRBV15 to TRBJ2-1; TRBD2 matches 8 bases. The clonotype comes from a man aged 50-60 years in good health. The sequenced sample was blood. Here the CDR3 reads CATSRDGGRGASSYNEQFF. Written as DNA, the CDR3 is TGTGCCACCAGCAGAGATGGTGGGCGGGGGGCGAGCTCCTACAATGAGCAGTTCTTC.